These T cell receptor beta chains were read from a single sample in a study of blood T cells in healthy people across ages. Each CDR3 protein is one row after TCRdb ran MiXCR on the 5' RACE reads. The sample includes hundreds of thousands of distinct CDR3 sequences, 20% to 25% seen only once; the top ten take around a fifth. Sequencing input: blood. The receptors derive from an older man in good health. The CDR3 runs from the conserved cysteine through the conserved F or W. A D gene is named only where the DNA matches it firmly. Only part of the rows carry a size: once, few, many, or a class if the clone is expanded.

V gene	CDR3 length	D gene	J gene	clone size	CDR3 protein	CDR3 DNA
TRBV7-7	14	NA	TRBJ2-2	many	CASSLGTYTGELFF	TGTGCCAGCAGCCTTGGGACGTACACCGGGGAGCTGTTTTTT
TRBV30	13	TRBD1	TRBJ1-2	NA	CAWRSGTAYGYTF	TGTGCCTGGAGATCCGGGACAGCTTATGGCTACACCTTC
TRBV6-6	15	TRBD2	TRBJ2-1	NA	CASSYRGSGREEQFF	TGTGCCAGCAGTTACAGGGGCAGCGGGAGGGAGGAGCAGTTCTTC
TRBV9	17	NA	TRBJ2-2	many	CASSVGFLAPNTGELFF	TGTGCCAGCAGCGTAGGTTTTTTAGCGCCTAACACCGGGGAGCTGTTTTTT
TRBV19	14	NA	TRBJ2-2	few	CASSIPGAGGELFF	TGTGCCAGTAGTATACCCGGGGCTGGGGGGGAGCTGTTTTTT
TRBV5-1	13	NA	TRBJ2-1	NA	CASSLAPLNEQFF	TGCGCCAGCAGCCTAGCTCCCCTCAATGAGCAGTTCTTC
TRBV5-8	16	NA	TRBJ2-1	NA	CASSLWTELRYNEQFF	TGTGCCAGCAGCTTGTGGACGGAGCTCCGCTACAATGAGCAGTTCTTC
TRBV2	14	NA	TRBJ2-1	NA	CASRPLTVNNEQFF	TGTGCCAGCAGACCCCTGACAGTAAACAATGAGCAGTTCTTC
TRBV29-1	13	NA	TRBJ2-3	many	CSVEPGRTDTQYF	TGCAGCGTTGAGCCGGGACGGACAGATACGCAGTATTTT
TRBV5-1	15	NA	TRBJ2-3	few	CASSYEGLNTDTQYF	TGCGCCAGCAGCTACGAGGGACTGAACACAGATACGCAGTATTTT
TRBV5-1	14	TRBD1	TRBJ2-1	NA	CASSDTGAYNEQFF	TGCGCCAGCAGCGATACAGGGGCCTACAATGAGCAGTTCTTC
TRBV29-1	14	TRBD1	TRBJ1-1	NA	CSAADRGRNTEAFF	TGCAGCGCGGCGGACAGGGGGCGGAACACTGAAGCTTTCTTT
TRBV20-1	15	NA	TRBJ2-5	few	CSAKEGVPSLETQYF	TGCAGTGCTAAAGAGGGAGTGCCTTCATTGGAGACCCAGTACTTC
TRBV5-1	16	NA	TRBJ2-1	NA	CASSLGAAAPYNEQFF	TGCGCCAGCAGCTTGGGGGCGGCAGCCCCCTACAATGAGCAGTTCTTC
TRBV7-3	15	NA	TRBJ2-6	NA	CASSLTTSGANVLTF	TGTGCCAGCAGCTTAACGACGTCTGGGGCCAACGTCCTGACTTTC
TRBV3-1	18	NA	TRBJ2-6	many	CASSQVKVALSGANVLTF	TGTGCCAGCAGCCAAGTAAAGGTAGCCCTGAGTGGGGCCAACGTCCTGACTTTC
TRBV4-1	15	NA	TRBJ1-1	NA	CASSQSGNLNTEAFF	TGCGCCAGCAGCCAGAGTGGCAACCTTAACACTGAGGCTTTCTTT
TRBV24-1	16	TRBD1	TRBJ2-5	NA	CATSAEGTGSFGTQYF	TGTGCCACCAGTGCAGAAGGGACAGGTTCTTTCGGGACCCAGTACTTC
TRBV7-2	15	NA	TRBJ2-7	NA	CASSLAGTESYEQYF	TGTGCCAGCAGCTTGGCCGGGACCGAATCCTACGAGCAGTACTTC
TRBV12-3/TRBV12-4	13	NA	TRBJ1-2	few	CASTGQGLSGYTF	TGTGCCAGCACGGGGCAGGGCCTTAGCGGCTACACCTTC
TRBV11-2	18	NA	TRBJ2-4	many	CASSLDGRQGIAKNIQYF	TGTGCCAGCAGCTTAGATGGGCGACAAGGCATAGCCAAAAACATTCAGTACTTC
TRBV6-1	14	TRBD2	TRBJ2-7	few	CASSGAGRTYEQYF	TGTGCCAGCAGTGGAGCGGGGCGAACCTACGAGCAGTACTTC
TRBV28	12	NA	TRBJ2-1	few	CACSSGVDEQFF	TGTGCCTGCAGCTCAGGGGTGGATGAGCAGTTCTTC
TRBV11-1	12	NA	TRBJ1-1	few	CASSLFREEAFF	TGTGCCAGCAGCTTATTTAGAGAGGAAGCTTTCTTT
TRBV12-3/TRBV12-4	14	NA	TRBJ1-5	NA	CASSFSSGERPQHF	TGTGCCAGCAGTTTTAGTTCAGGAGAAAGGCCCCAGCATTTT